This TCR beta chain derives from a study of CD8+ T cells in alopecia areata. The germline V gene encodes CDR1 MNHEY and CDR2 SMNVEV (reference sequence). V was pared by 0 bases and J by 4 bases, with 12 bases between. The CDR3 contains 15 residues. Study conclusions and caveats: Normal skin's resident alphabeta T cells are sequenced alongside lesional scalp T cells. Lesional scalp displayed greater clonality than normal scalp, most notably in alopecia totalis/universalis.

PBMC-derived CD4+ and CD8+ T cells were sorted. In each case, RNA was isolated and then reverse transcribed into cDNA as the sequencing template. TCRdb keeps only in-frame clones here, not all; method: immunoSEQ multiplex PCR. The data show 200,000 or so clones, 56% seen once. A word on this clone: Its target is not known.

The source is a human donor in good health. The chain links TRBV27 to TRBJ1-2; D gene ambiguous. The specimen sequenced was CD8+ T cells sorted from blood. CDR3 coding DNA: TGTGCCAGCAGTTTATCAGGGCTCACCGGCTATGGCTACACCTTC. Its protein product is CASSLSGLTGYGYTF.